This T cell receptor (beta chain) was retrieved from a study of metastatic and nonmetastatic thyroid tumors. Study results and caveats: Relative to benign nodules, malignant thyroid tumors were reportedly characterized by significantly elevated TCR beta diversity in blood and tumor.

Looked up from germline, CDR1 is DFQATT and CDR2 is SNEGSKA (reference sequence). The CDR3 spans 13 residues. V shed 5 bases and J shed 3 bases, with 14 bases lying between them. Per the original data handling: Construction of a distant-metastasis classifier for papillary thyroid cancer relied on CDR3 differences across clinicopathological groups. TCRdb re-analyzed the PCR reads through MiXCR. The V and J calls follow TCRdb's processing rather than the paper's. There are approximately 44,000 clones in the sample; 28% occur only once, and more than 9% lies in the top ten. There were no patients who had received any treatment before thyroid surgery. With regard to this clone: What it recognizes is unknown.

The chain employs TRBV20-1 and TRBJ2-7; a weak D match, TRBD2 (6 bases). The TCR was taken from a male donor with papillary thyroid cancer or a benign thyroid nodule (not recorded which). Some clones in this sample may be carry-over from other donors' samples. Sequences were obtained from blood. CDR3 nucleotides: TGCAGTGCTCCTCCGGGACTCGACTACGAGCAGTACTTC. It yields the protein CSAPPGLDYEQYF.